This is a list of T cell receptor beta chains from one sample in a study of beta chain features in type 1 diabetes. The repertoire was sequenced with immunoSEQ multiplex PCR; TCRdb's copy has only in-frame clones and lacks some. The data show over 90,000 clones, with 25% to 35% seen just once and 0.5% to 0.6% held by the top ten. Sequencing was done on a sample of central memory CD4+ T cells from blood. The receptor set was obtained from a woman aged 18-35 years with type 1 diabetes. Both conserved end residues are part of each CDR3. Fields, in order: clone size, D gene, V gene, J gene, CDR3 DNA, CDR3 protein. D genes are given only for firm matches. The size of a clone is reported for some rows only, either as once, few or many, or as a class for expanded clones.

clone_size: few
d_call: TRBD1
v_call: TRBV18
j_call: TRBJ1-1
cdr3_nt: TGTGCCAGCTCACAGGGGGCCGCCGAAGCTTTCTTT
cdr3_aa: CASSQGAAEAFF

clone_size: few
d_call: -
v_call: TRBV19
j_call: TRBJ2-5
cdr3_nt: TGTGCCAGTAGTATGGACCATACAGGGTCTGGAGAGACCCAGTACTTC
cdr3_aa: CASSMDHTGSGETQYF

clone_size: few
d_call: -
v_call: TRBV7-2
j_call: TRBJ2-2
cdr3_nt: TGTGCCAGCAGCTTTTTGGGGGCCATGAACACCGGGGAGCTGTTTTTT
cdr3_aa: CASSFLGAMNTGELFF

clone_size: few
d_call: -
v_call: TRBV7-6
j_call: TRBJ2-1
cdr3_nt: TGTGCCAGCAGCCCGGCCCCGGGACTCATAACGAATGAGCAGTTCTTC
cdr3_aa: CASSPAPGLITNEQFF

clone_size: few
d_call: -
v_call: TRBV5-1
j_call: TRBJ2-5
cdr3_nt: TGCGCCAGCAGCTCGGCGACAGGATCCATGGCCCAGTACTTC
cdr3_aa: CASSSATGSMAQYF

clone_size: few
d_call: -
v_call: TRBV7-9
j_call: TRBJ2-3
cdr3_nt: TGTGCCAGCAGCTTACCGAAGACACGAGCAGGGGATACGCAGTATTTT
cdr3_aa: CASSLPKTRAGDTQYF

clone_size: -
d_call: -
v_call: TRBV6-5
j_call: TRBJ1-2
cdr3_nt: TGTGCCAGCAGTTCAGGCTCCTATGGCTACACCTTC
cdr3_aa: CASSSGSYGYTF

clone_size: few
d_call: -
v_call: TRBV9
j_call: TRBJ1-5
cdr3_nt: TGTGCCAGCAGCGTAGGGCAGGGCCACAATCAGCCCCAGCATTTT
cdr3_aa: CASSVGQGHNQPQHF

clone_size: -
d_call: TRBD2
v_call: TRBV6-6
j_call: TRBJ2-5
cdr3_nt: TGTGCCAGCACCAAGCGGGAGCTGGGGGAGACCCAGTACTTC
cdr3_aa: CASTKRELGETQYF

clone_size: few
d_call: -
v_call: TRBV2
j_call: TRBJ1-2
cdr3_nt: TGTGCCAGCACAGTAGGAAGCGGGGGCTACACCTTC
cdr3_aa: CASTVGSGGYTF

clone_size: few
d_call: -
v_call: TRBV7-2
j_call: TRBJ1-1
cdr3_nt: TGTGCCAGCAGCGCACAGGGCAACACTGAAGCTTTCTTT
cdr3_aa: CASSAQGNTEAFF

clone_size: few
d_call: TRBD1
v_call: TRBV2
j_call: TRBJ2-7
cdr3_nt: TGTGCCAGCAGTTTTATGACAGGGAGCTCCTACGAGCAGTACTTC
cdr3_aa: CASSFMTGSSYEQYF

clone_size: -
d_call: -
v_call: TRBV7-2
j_call: TRBJ2-5
cdr3_nt: TGTGCCAGCAGCTTGGGTACCTCACAGGCGGCCCAGTACTTC
cdr3_aa: CASSLGTSQAAQYF

clone_size: -
d_call: TRBD2
v_call: TRBV10-3
j_call: TRBJ2-1
cdr3_nt: TGTGCCATCAGTGAGGGGCGGACTAGCGGGAGCTCCTACAATGAGCAGTTCTTC
cdr3_aa: CAISEGRTSGSSYNEQFF

clone_size: few
d_call: -
v_call: TRBV7-2
j_call: TRBJ1-4
cdr3_nt: TGTGCCAGCGGCGGACAGTTTAATGAAAAACTGTTTTTT
cdr3_aa: CASGGQFNEKLFF

clone_size: -
d_call: -
v_call: TRBV15
j_call: TRBJ2-6
cdr3_nt: TGTGCCACCAGCAGAGGCTACAGGGGGGGTTCTGGGGCCAACGTCCTGACTTTC
cdr3_aa: CATSRGYRGGSGANVLTF

clone_size: -
d_call: -
v_call: TRBV7-9
j_call: TRBJ1-1
cdr3_nt: TGTGCCAGCAGCCAAGATTGGAGGGGCAGCTCGAACACTGAAGCTTTCTTT
cdr3_aa: CASSQDWRGSSNTEAFF

clone_size: -
d_call: -
v_call: TRBV7-9
j_call: TRBJ2-1
cdr3_nt: TGTGCCAGCAGCTCCGGGACACTACAGCAGTTCTTC
cdr3_aa: CASSSGTLQQFF

clone_size: -
d_call: -
v_call: TRBV5-1
j_call: TRBJ2-7
cdr3_nt: TGCGCCAGCACCCCCTGGGCGGGTACCTACGAGCAGTACTTC
cdr3_aa: CASTPWAGTYEQYF

clone_size: -
d_call: TRBD1
v_call: TRBV27
j_call: TRBJ2-1
cdr3_nt: TGTGCCAGCAGTTTATTTGGAGCAGGGGGCCTCAATGAGCAGTTCTTC
cdr3_aa: CASSLFGAGGLNEQFF

clone_size: few
d_call: TRBD1
v_call: TRBV4-3
j_call: TRBJ2-3
cdr3_nt: TGCGCCAGCAGTCGCGGGACAGGGGGCGTGAGCGGGAGTACAGATACGCAGTATTTT
cdr3_aa: CASSRGTGGVSGSTDTQYF

clone_size: -
d_call: TRBD1
v_call: TRBV30
j_call: TRBJ1-5
cdr3_nt: TGTGCCTGGAGCCTTTACGGACAGGGGAATCAGCCCCAGCATTTT
cdr3_aa: CAWSLYGQGNQPQHF

clone_size: -
d_call: -
v_call: TRBV6-5
j_call: TRBJ2-3
cdr3_nt: TGTGCCAGCAGTTATGACGGCCCGGGGGATACGCAGTATTTT
cdr3_aa: CASSYDGPGDTQYF

clone_size: -
d_call: -
v_call: TRBV15
j_call: TRBJ1-1
cdr3_nt: TGCACCACCAGCAGAGAGGGCGACACAGGGGAAGCTTTCTTT
cdr3_aa: CTTSREGDTGEAFF

clone_size: -
d_call: -
v_call: TRBV10-1
j_call: TRBJ2-3
cdr3_nt: TGCGCCAGCAGTGTCGGACAGACTAGCACAGATACGCAGTATTTT
cdr3_aa: CASSVGQTSTDTQYF

clone_size: -
d_call: -
v_call: TRBV7-2
j_call: TRBJ2-2
cdr3_nt: TGTGCCAGCAGCTTCCAGGGCGGCACCGGGGAGCTGTTTTTT
cdr3_aa: CASSFQGGTGELFF

clone_size: -
d_call: TRBD1
v_call: TRBV10-3
j_call: TRBJ2-1
cdr3_nt: TGTGCCATCCGGGACAGGTACAATGAGCAGTTCTTC
cdr3_aa: CAIRDRYNEQFF

clone_size: -
d_call: TRBD1
v_call: TRBV5-5
j_call: TRBJ1-5
cdr3_nt: TGTGCCAGCAGCTTGTCCATAGGGGGCAAGGGGCCCCAGCATTTT
cdr3_aa: CASSLSIGGKGPQHF

clone_size: -
d_call: TRBD1
v_call: TRBV5-1
j_call: TRBJ2-5
cdr3_nt: TGCGCCAGCAGCTTGACAGGGGCCCAAGAGACCCAGTACTTC
cdr3_aa: CASSLTGAQETQYF

clone_size: once
d_call: -
v_call: TRBV9
j_call: TRBJ2-3
cdr3_nt: TGTGCCAGCAGCGTAGTTGAAGGGGGAACAGATACGCAGTATTTT
cdr3_aa: CASSVVEGGTDTQYF

clone_size: few
d_call: TRBD1
v_call: TRBV19
j_call: TRBJ1-5
cdr3_nt: TGTGCCAGTAGTACTGCCGGACAGGCCAATCAGCCCCAGCATTTT
cdr3_aa: CASSTAGQANQPQHF

clone_size: -
d_call: -
v_call: TRBV7-2
j_call: TRBJ2-4
cdr3_nt: TGTGCCAGCAGCTTAGTGGCGGGCGGAGCAAACATTCAGTACTTC
cdr3_aa: CASSLVAGGANIQYF

clone_size: few
d_call: -
v_call: TRBV7-6
j_call: TRBJ2-3
cdr3_nt: TGTGCCAGCAGCACAGGTGTGGGGCGCACAGATACGCAGTATTTT
cdr3_aa: CASSTGVGRTDTQYF

clone_size: -
d_call: -
v_call: TRBV4-2
j_call: TRBJ2-1
cdr3_nt: TGTGCCAGCAGCCCGCTAGGCGGGTCTCGCAATGAGCAGTTCTTC
cdr3_aa: CASSPLGGSRNEQFF

clone_size: -
d_call: -
v_call: TRBV29-1
j_call: TRBJ2-2
cdr3_nt: TGCAGCGTTGGTGGGGCCGACACCGGGGAGCTGTTTTTT
cdr3_aa: CSVGGADTGELFF

clone_size: few
d_call: -
v_call: TRBV7-9
j_call: TRBJ1-2
cdr3_nt: TGTGCCAGCAGCCCCATGAGTGACTATGGCTACACCTTC
cdr3_aa: CASSPMSDYGYTF